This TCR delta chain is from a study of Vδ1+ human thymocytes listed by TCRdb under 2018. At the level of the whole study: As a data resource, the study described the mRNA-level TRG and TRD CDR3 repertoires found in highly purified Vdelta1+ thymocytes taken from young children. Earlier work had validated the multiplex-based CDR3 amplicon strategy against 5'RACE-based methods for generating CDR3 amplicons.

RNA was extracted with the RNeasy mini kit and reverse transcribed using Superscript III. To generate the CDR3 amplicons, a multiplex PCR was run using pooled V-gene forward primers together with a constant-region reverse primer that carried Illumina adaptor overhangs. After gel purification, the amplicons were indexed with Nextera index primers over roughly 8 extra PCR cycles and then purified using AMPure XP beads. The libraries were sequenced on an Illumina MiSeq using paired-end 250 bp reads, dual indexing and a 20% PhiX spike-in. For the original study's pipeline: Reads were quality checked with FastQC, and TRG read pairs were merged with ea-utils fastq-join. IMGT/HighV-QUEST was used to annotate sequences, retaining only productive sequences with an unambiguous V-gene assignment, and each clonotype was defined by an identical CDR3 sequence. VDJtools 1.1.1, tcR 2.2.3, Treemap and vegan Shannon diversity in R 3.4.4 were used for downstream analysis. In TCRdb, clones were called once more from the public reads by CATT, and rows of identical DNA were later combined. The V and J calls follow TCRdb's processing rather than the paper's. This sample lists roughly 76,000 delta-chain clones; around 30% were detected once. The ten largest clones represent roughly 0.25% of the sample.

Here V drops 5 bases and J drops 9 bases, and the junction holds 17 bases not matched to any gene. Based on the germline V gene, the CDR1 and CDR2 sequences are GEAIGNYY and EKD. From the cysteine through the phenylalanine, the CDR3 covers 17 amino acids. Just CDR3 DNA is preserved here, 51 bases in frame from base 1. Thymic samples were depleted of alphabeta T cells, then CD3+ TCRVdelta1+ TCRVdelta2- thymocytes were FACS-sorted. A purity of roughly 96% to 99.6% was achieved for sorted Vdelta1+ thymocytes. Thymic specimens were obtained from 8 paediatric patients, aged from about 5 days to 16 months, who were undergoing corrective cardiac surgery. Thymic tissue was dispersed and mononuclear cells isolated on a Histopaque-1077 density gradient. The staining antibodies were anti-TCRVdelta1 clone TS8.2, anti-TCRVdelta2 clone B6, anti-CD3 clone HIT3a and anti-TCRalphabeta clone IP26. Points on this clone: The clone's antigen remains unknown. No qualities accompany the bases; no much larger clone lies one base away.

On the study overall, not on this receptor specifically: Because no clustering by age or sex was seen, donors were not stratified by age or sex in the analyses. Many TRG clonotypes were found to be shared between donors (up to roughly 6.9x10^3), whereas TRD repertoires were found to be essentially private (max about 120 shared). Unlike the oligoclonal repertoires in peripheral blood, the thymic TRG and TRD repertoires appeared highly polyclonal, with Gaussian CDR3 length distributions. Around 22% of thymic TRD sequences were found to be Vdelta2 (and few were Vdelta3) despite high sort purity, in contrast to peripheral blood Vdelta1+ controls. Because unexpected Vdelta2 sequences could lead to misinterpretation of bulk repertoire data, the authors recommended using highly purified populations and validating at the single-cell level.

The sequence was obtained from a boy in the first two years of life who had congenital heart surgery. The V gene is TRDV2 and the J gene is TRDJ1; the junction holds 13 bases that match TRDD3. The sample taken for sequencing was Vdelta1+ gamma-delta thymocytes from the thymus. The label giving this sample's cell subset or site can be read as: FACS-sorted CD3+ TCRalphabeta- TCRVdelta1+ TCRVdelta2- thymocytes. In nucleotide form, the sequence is TGTGCCTGTGCCACGGGCTGTACTGGGGGATACGGAAATCAACTCATCTTT. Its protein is CACATGCTGGYGNQLIF.